A selection of T cell receptor beta chains follows, all from one sample in a study of radiotherapy plus CTLA-4 blockade in lung cancer. TCRdb keeps only in-frame clones here, not all; method: immunoSEQ multiplex PCR. Among approximately 40,000 clones listed, 60% to 75% were seen once. The sequences come from peripheral blood, collected from a patient treated with radiotherapy plus ipilimumab. These receptors all come from a human donor with non-small cell lung cancer who had stable disease on radiotherapy plus ipilimumab. Both conserved end residues are part of each CDR3. Fields, in order: CDR3 length, clone size, V gene, J gene, D gene, CDR3 DNA, CDR3 protein. D genes are given only for firm matches. A row's size may be missing; if present it is once, few, many or a size class.

13,-,TRBV4-3,TRBJ1-2,TRBD1,TGCGCCAGCAGCCACGGGACAGCCTATGGCTACACCTTC,CASSHGTAYGYTF
14,-,TRBV30,TRBJ1-5,TRBD1,TGTGCCTGGGACCCTGGACAGGGGGATCAGCCCCAGCATTTT,CAWDPGQGDQPQHF
12,-,TRBV14,TRBJ1-2,-,TGTGCCAGCAGCCCTGACACTTATGGCTACACCTTC,CASSPDTYGYTF
17,-,TRBV5-1,TRBJ2-2,TRBD1,TGCGCCAGCAGCTTGGGACAGGGGGCGGTGAACACCGGGGAGCTGTTTTTT,CASSLGQGAVNTGELFF
18,-,TRBV23-1,TRBJ2-2,TRBD2,TGCGCCAGCAGTCAATCAGGAGCTAGCGGGGGGTGGGCCGGGGAGCTGTTTTTT,CASSQSGASGGWAGELFF
11,-,TRBV30,TRBJ2-7,-,TGTGCCTGGGGGGGATCGTACGAGCAGTACTTC,CAWGGSYEQYF
14,-,TRBV2,TRBJ1-6,-,TGTGCCAGCAAACAGGAAGGCGGTAATTCACCCCTCCACTTT,CASKQEGGNSPLHF
17,-,TRBV7-9,TRBJ2-2,TRBD2,TGTGCCAGCAGGCCCCGTGAGCGGGGGGGCCGAACCGGGGAGCTGTTTTTT,CASRPRERGGRTGELFF
15,-,TRBV6-1,TRBJ1-5,TRBD1,TGTGCCAGCATCCTTGGACAGGGTTCCAACCAGCCCCAGCATTTT,CASILGQGSNQPQHF
11,-,TRBV10-2,TRBJ1-5,-,TGCGCCAGCAGTGAGGGGGAGCCCCAGCATTTT,CASSEGEPQHF
14,-,TRBV5-5,TRBJ1-2,-,TGTGCCAGCAGCTCCTCCGGACAGTCCTATGGCTACACCTTC,CASSSSGQSYGYTF
16,-,TRBV7-8,TRBJ2-3,TRBD2,TGTGCCAGCAGCCAGCGGGGCGGGGGGGTCACAGATACGCAGTATTTT,CASSQRGGGVTDTQYF
13,once,TRBV19,TRBJ1-2,-,TGTGCCAGTACCTCAAGGCGCGTCTATGGCTACACCTTC,CASTSRRVYGYTF
14,-,TRBV29-1,TRBJ2-5,TRBD2,TGCAGCGCCCGGAGACTAGCGGGGGAAGAGACCCAGTACTTC,CSARRLAGEETQYF
12,-,TRBV29-1,TRBJ1-1,-,TGCAGCGTTGAAAGGGGACGCACTGAAGCTTTCTTT,CSVERGRTEAFF
16,once,TRBV6-6,TRBJ2-1,TRBD2,TGTGCCAGCAGCTTTGTTAGCGGGGGCTCCTACAATGAGCAGTTCTTC,CASSFVSGGSYNEQFF
15,-,TRBV18,TRBJ2-1,-,TGTGCCAGCTCACCACCGACAGGCCCTTACAATGAGCAGTTCTTC,CASSPPTGPYNEQFF
13,-,TRBV5-1,TRBJ1-3,-,TGCGCCAGCAGCGCCCGACTTGGAAACACCATATATTTT,CASSARLGNTIYF
14,-,TRBV6-5,TRBJ2-3,-,TGTGCCAGCAGTTACCGAGCGGGCACAGATACGCAGTATTTT,CASSYRAGTDTQYF
14,-,TRBV5-4,TRBJ1-2,TRBD1,TGTGCCAGCAGCCCCGCCGGGACAGTATATGGCTACACCTTC,CASSPAGTVYGYTF
15,-,TRBV5-4,TRBJ2-5,TRBD1,TGTGCCAGCAGCCCCCCTCGACAGGGCTCAGGGACCCAGTACTTC,CASSPPRQGSGTQYF
17,-,TRBV11-2,TRBJ2-1,-,TGTGCCAGCAGCTATATACCGGGACCACAAGCCTACAATGAGCAGTTCTTC,CASSYIPGPQAYNEQFF
12,-,TRBV5-1,TRBJ2-7,-,TGCGCCAGCAGCTTGCCCCGGGGCGAGCAGTACTTC,CASSLPRGEQYF
13,-,TRBV2,TRBJ2-2,-,TGTGCCAGCAGTACCGGGTACACCGGGGAGCTGTTTTTT,CASSTGYTGELFF
16,-,TRBV19,TRBJ1-1,TRBD1,TGTGCCAGTAGTCCCCTCACAGGGGAGTACACCACTGAAGCTTTCTTT,CASSPLTGEYTTEAFF
13,-,TRBV30,TRBJ2-2,-,TGTGCCTGCGCAGGGTTGAAAGCCGGGGAGCTGTTTTTT,CACAGLKAGELFF
16,-,TRBV5-5,TRBJ1-6,-,TGTGCCAGCAGCTTGGCTGGGGACGGGGTCATTTCACCCCTCCACTTT,CASSLAGDGVISPLHF
16,few,TRBV9,TRBJ2-3,TRBD2,TGTGCCAGCACCGCTCGGGCTAGCGGGGCGACAGATACGCAGTATTTT,CASTARASGATDTQYF
17,-,TRBV5-1,TRBJ2-1,TRBD2,TGCGCCAGCAGCTTGGGGTTAGCGGGGAACTCCTACAATGAGCAGTTCTTC,CASSLGLAGNSYNEQFF
12,-,TRBV18,TRBJ1-2,TRBD1,TGTGCCAGCTCGCCAGACAGGGCTGGCTACACCTTC,CASSPDRAGYTF